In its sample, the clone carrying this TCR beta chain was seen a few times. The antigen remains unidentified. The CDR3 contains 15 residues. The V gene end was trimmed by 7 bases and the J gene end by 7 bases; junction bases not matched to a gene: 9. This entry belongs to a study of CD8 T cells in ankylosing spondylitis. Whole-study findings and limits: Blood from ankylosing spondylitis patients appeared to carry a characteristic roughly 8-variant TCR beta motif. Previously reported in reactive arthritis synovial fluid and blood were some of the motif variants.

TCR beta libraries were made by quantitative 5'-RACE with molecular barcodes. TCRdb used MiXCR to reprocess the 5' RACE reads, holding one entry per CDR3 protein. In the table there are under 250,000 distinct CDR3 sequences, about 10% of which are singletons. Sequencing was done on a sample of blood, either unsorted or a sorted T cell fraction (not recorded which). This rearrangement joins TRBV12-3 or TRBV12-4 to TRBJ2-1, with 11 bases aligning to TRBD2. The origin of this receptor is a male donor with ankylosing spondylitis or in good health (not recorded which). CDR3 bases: TGTGCCAGCACCCTTAGCGGGAGGGCCGGGAATGAGCAGTTCTTC. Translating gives CASTLSGRAGNEQFF.